A single sample is the source of the 21 T cell receptor beta chains below, sequenced in a study of cytomegalovirus exposure and HLA in healthy donors. Libraries were prepared by immunoSEQ multiplex PCR; TCRdb keeps only in-frame clonotypes and omits some of them. The data hold approximately 160,000 clones, with about 96% observed a single time. The specimen was PBMCs. These receptors were obtained from a woman younger than 35 in good health and CMV-seronegative.

The chain is built from TRBV11-2 and TRBJ2-7, with unresolved D. Germline-derived CDR1 and CDR2 are SGHAT and FQNNGV. The V end was cut by 5 bases, the J end by 5 bases, with 10 bases between. This CDR3 spans 12 amino acids. CDR3 DNA: TGTGCCAGCAGCATCGGTCGGGACGAGCAGTACTTC. Protein product: CASSIGRDEQYF.

CDR3 loop: CASSGRTGDGPQHF. DNA for the CDR3: TGTGCCAGCAGCGGACGGACAGGGGATGGTCCCCAGCATTTT. The chain carries TRBV9 and TRBJ1-5; 9 nucleotides align to TRBD1. Germline V CDR1 and CDR2: SGDLS, YYNGEE. The CDR3 is made up of 14 amino acids. Trimming took 3 bases from V and 10 from J; bases not matched to a gene: 8.

V and J are TRBV7-2 and TRBJ2-7; possible D gene TRBD2, 5 bases. Germline-derived CDR1 and CDR2 are SGHTA and FQGNSA. Trimming cost V 2 bases and J 1 base, with 6 bases left between them. CDR3 length: 13 residues. In DNA, the CDR3 is TGTGCCAGCAGCTTACGGGGTTCCTACGAGCAGTACTTC. Its protein product is CASSLRGSYEQYF. Together with reference TRBV7-2 and TRBJ2-7, the CDR3 gives the full variable domain: GAGVSQSPSNKVTEKGKDVELRCDPISGHTALYWYRQSLGQGLEFLIYFQGNSAPDKSGLPSDRFSAERTGGSVSTLTIQRTQQEDSAVYLCASSLRGSYEQYFGPGTRLTVT.

The rearrangement uses TRBV4-2 and TRBJ1-4; weak D call: TRBD1 (5 bases). V dropped 8 bases and J dropped 4 bases, with 17 bases sitting between them. Germline CDR1 LGHNA, CDR2 YNFKEQ. CDR3 length equals 15 residues. The CDR3 region has the DNA TGTGCCAGCTCCCCAAGGGGCGCGAATAATGAAAAACTGTTTTTT. It yields the protein CASSPRGANNEKLFF.

J is TRBJ1-2 and V is TRBV27; 9 bases agree with TRBD1. CDR1 is MNHEY, CDR2 SMNVEV, per germline (reference sequence). This CDR3 spans 14 amino acids. V lost 6 bases and J lost 6; bases outside the gene matches: 8. The CDR3 DNA is TGTGCCAGCAGGGGGACAGGGCGTTTGCATGGCTACACCTTC. This encodes CASRGTGRLHGYTF.

The rearrangement links TRBV27 to TRBJ1-5, with D uncertain. Per the germline V gene, CDR1 is MNHEY and CDR2 is SMNVEV (reference sequence). The CDR3 consists of 15 residues. The V end lost 6 bases, the J end lost 0 bases, and 12 bases lay between the germline ends. Here the CDR3 reads CASSFPRGSNQPQHF. CDR3 nucleotide sequence: TGTGCCAGCAGCTTCCCCCGGGGTAGCAATCAGCCCCAGCATTTT.

V usage is TRBV13 and J usage is TRBJ2-1; 8 nucleotides align to TRBD2. CDR3 length: 16 residues. Trimming removed 1 base from V and 9 bases from J; junction bases left unmatched: 11. Germline-derived CDR1 and CDR2 are PRHDT and FYEKMQ (reference sequence). The CDR3 sequence is CASSLAGTSVRFEQFF. CDR3 DNA sequence: TGTGCCAGCAGCTTAGCAGGGACTAGTGTCCGGTTTGAGCAGTTCTTC.

The V call is TRBV7-2, the J call TRBJ2-7; a weak D match, TRBD2 (6 bases). Between the trimmed V and J ends, which lost 2 bases and 1 base, there was a span of 9 bases. This CDR3 comprises 14 residues. Per germline, CDR1 SGHTA and CDR2 FQGNSA. The CDR3: CASSLRGLSYEQYF. The CDR3, as DNA: TGTGCCAGCAGCTTAAGGGGACTTTCCTACGAGCAGTACTTC.

J is TRBJ2-2 and V is TRBV6-1, with D possibly being TRBD2 (5 bases). The CDR3 consists of 15 residues. Trimming took 0 bases from V and 9 from J, leaving 14 bases between them. The germline V gene has CDR1 MNHNS and CDR2 SASEGT. CDR3 residues: CASSEAPSFTWELFF. CDR3 bases: TGTGCCAGCAGTGAAGCGCCTAGCTTCACTTGGGAGCTGTTTTTT.

Note on this clone: At the DNA level, this CDR3 is encoded by other sequences in the same sample as well. The chain employs TRBV7-2 and TRBJ1-3; weak D call: TRBD1 (5 bases). Looked up from germline, CDR1 is SGHTA and CDR2 is FQGNSA. CDR3 size: 14 residues. With 3 bases removed from V and 0 bases from J, the gap between germline ends came to 6 bases. The CDR3 DNA sequence: TGTGCCAGCAGCTTCGACAGCTCTGGAAACACCATATATTTT. Its protein product is CASSFDSSGNTIYF.

This clone was observed a single time. The V and J genes are TRBV7-9 and TRBJ2-5; TRBD2 is a possible D gene (6 bases). V lost 3 bases and J 0 bases, leaving 8 bases between the germline ends. Germline CDR1 SEHNR, CDR2 FQNEAQ (reference sequence). This CDR3 contains 14 residues. Here the CDR3 reads CASSLGGYQETQYF. The CDR3 DNA follows: TGTGCCAGCAGCTTGGGGGGATACCAAGAGACCCAGTACTTC.

The rearrangement joins TRBV30 to TRBJ1-2, with D tentatively TRBD1 (5 bases). This CDR3 is built from 12 residues. V was pared by 6 bases and J by 5 bases, with 13 bases between. Germline V gene data show CDR1 as GTSNPN and CDR2 as SVGIG (reference sequence). CDR3 in DNA: TGTGCCTGTTGGGCAGGGTTGTATGGCTACACCTTC. Translating it yields CACWAGLYGYTF.

As DNA, the CDR3 is TGTGCCAGCAGCCTGGGACTGAACTACGAGCAGTACTTC. It translates to CASSLGLNYEQYF. The gene calls are TRBV6-5 and TRBJ2-7; TRBD2 is a possible D gene (6 bases). The V end was cut by 6 bases, the J end by 3 bases, with 12 bases between. Germline V lookup: CDR1 MNHEY, CDR2 SVGAGI. This CDR3 spans 13 amino acids.

The CDR3 spells CASSSINVGNEQFF. As DNA, the CDR3 is TGTGCCAGCAGTTCAATAAACGTCGGCAATGAGCAGTTCTTC. This chain links TRBV27 with TRBJ2-1; no firm D call. The CDR3 has 14 amino acids. Trimming took off 4 bases at V and 6 bases at J, with 13 bases between the two ends. Per the germline V gene, CDR1 is MNHEY and CDR2 is SMNVEV (reference sequence).

The CDR3 protein is CASSTGVFYEQYF. The CDR3 region has the DNA TGTGCCAGCAGCACAGGGGTTTTCTACGAGCAGTACTTC. This rearrangement joins TRBV7-9 to TRBJ2-7; 7 positions agree with TRBD1. The germline V gene has CDR1 SEHNR and CDR2 FQNEAQ (reference sequence). The CDR3 has 13 residues. The V and J ends lost 5 bases and 3 bases, in that order; junction bases with no gene match: 4.

This clone was seen once. This chain uses TRBV30 with TRBJ2-3; 10 nucleotides line up with TRBD2. Germline V gives CDR1 GTSNPN, CDR2 SVGIG (reference sequence). V dropped 0 bases and J dropped 2; count of bases not matched to a gene: 14. This CDR3 region has 19 residues. The CDR3 sequence: CAWSVGSSGGPYLTDTQYF. DNA of the CDR3: TGTGCCTGGAGTGTTGGAAGTAGCGGGGGGCCCTATCTCACAGATACGCAGTATTTT.

This chain joins TRBV6-6 and TRBJ1-2; 8 bases are shared with TRBD1. CDR3 size: 13 residues. Per germline, CDR1 MNHNY and CDR2 SVGAGI (reference sequence). V gave up 5 bases and J gave up 7 bases; unmatched junction bases: 6. In DNA, the CDR3 is TGTGCCAGCAGTCGAGGACAGGGACGTGGCTACACCTTC. Protein: CASSRGQGRGYTF.

The genes are TRBV19 and TRBJ2-7, with 9 bases identical to TRBD1. This CDR3 has 16 residues. CDR1 and CDR2 from the germline V gene are LNHDA and SQIVND (reference sequence). The junction had 6 bases not matched to a gene; V was cut back by 1 base and J by 2 bases. The CDR3 protein is CASSIGTGTGTYEQYF. The CDR3 bases are TGTGCCAGTAGTATAGGCACCGGGACAGGGACCTACGAGCAGTACTTC.

The J gene is TRBJ2-2, the V gene TRBV7-2; TRBD2 is a possible D gene (6 bases). Germline CDR1 and CDR2: SGHTA and FQGNSA. The CDR3 loop spans 15 amino acids. The germline V and J ends were trimmed by 3 bases and 7 bases, with 15 bases remaining between them. CDR3 DNA sequence: TGTGCCAGCAGCTTCGATAGTGGGGGAGGCGGGGAGCTGTTTTTT. Protein sequence: CASSFDSGGGGELFF.

The rearrangement joins TRBV29-1 to TRBJ2-1; 13 nucleotides align to TRBD2. This CDR3 region has 14 residues. The V gene's germline CDR1 is SQVTM and CDR2 ANQGSEA. V lost 3 bases, J lost 7 bases, and 3 bases stayed unmatched. In nucleotides, the CDR3 is TGCAGCGTTGACGGGACTAGCGGGGTAAATGAGCAGTTCTTC. It translates to CSVDGTSGVNEQFF.

This clone was recorded once. The chain couples TRBV20-1 to TRBJ1-2, with unresolved D. CDR1 and CDR2 from the germline V gene are DFQATT and SNEGSKA (reference sequence). With 4 bases removed from V and 3 bases from J, the gap between germline ends came to 3 bases. This CDR3 is 10 amino acids long. The CDR3 nucleotides are TGCAGTGCTACTGACTATGGCTACACCTTC. Its protein product is CSATDYGYTF.